The clone carrying this T cell receptor beta chain was found a few times. Its antigen remains unidentified. Measured with immunoSEQ multiplex PCR; TCRdb has only the in-frame clones, and not every one. This table holds approximately 60,000 clones, 65% to 80% found once. Blood sampling took place at baseline, cycle 4 day 1, and cycle 7 day 1. The entry originates in a study of OX40 agonist ivuxolimab in advanced cancers. Germline V gives CDR1 MDHEN, CDR2 SYDVKM. The CDR3 is made up of 12 amino acids. Trimming pared 4 bases from V and 3 bases from J, leaving 3 bases between. General study findings and limits: Circulating CD4+ and CD8+ T cells showed clonal expansion by week 6 at 0.1 to 3.0 mg/kg. What antigens the expanded peripheral T cells recognized was never established.

The material sequenced was CD4+ or CD8+ T cells sorted from blood, taken in a trial of the OX40 agonist ivuxolimab. This chain connects TRBV28 to TRBJ2-2; the D is unclear. This sequence originates from an adult with an advanced solid tumor such as melanoma, head and neck, liver or kidney cancer. CDR3 coding DNA: TGTGCCAGCAGTTCCCACACCGGGGAGCTGTTTTTT. Translated: CASSSHTGELFF.